This T cell receptor (beta chain) was identified in a study of blood T cell repertoires in COVID-19. Study background: Acute-phase and convalescent COVID-19 samples originated in the United States, Italy and Spain. Nucleic acid was either cDNA or gDNA, and it came from T cells, B-cell-depleted T cells, or PBMCs.

Deletions cut 0 bases from V and 3 bases from J, with 11 bases between. The germline V gene has CDR1 MGHRA and CDR2 YSYEKL. The length of the CDR3 is 15 residues. Authors' processing steps: Cell counts per sample came from amplifying reference gene primers. TCRdb's copy holds only in-frame clones and misses some; the assay was immunoSEQ multiplex PCR. That table gives V, J and clone size, and the DNA gave D and trimming. The profile shows approximately 77,000 clones, 70% to 80% of them singletons. The J gene is TRBJ1-2, the V gene TRBV4-1; TRBD1 is a possible D gene (6 bases). The TCR was taken from a man between 65 and 85 years old with active or convalescent COVID-19. The sequencing sample was made of peripheral blood. CDR3 bases: TGCGCCAGCAGCCAAGATCGTCCAGGGGACTATGGCTACACCTTC. It codes for CASSQDRPGDYGYTF.